A single sample is the source of the 25 T cell receptor beta chains below, sequenced in a study of T cell responses to AZD1222 COVID-19 vaccine. Data came from immunoSEQ multiplex PCR; TCRdb stores just in-frame clones and leaves some out. The data show some 80,000 clones, around nine tenths seen once. Material: peripheral blood, obtained on day 0 of AZD1222 vaccination. Every receptor here comes from an adult in good health.

This clone was recorded once. CDR3 sequence reads: CASSYFPGQSGYGYTF. The CDR3 DNA is TGTGCCAGCAGTTACTTCCCGGGACAGAGCGGCTATGGCTACACCTTC. The chain combines TRBV6-5 with TRBJ1-2, with TRBD1 identical over 7 bases. This CDR3 region has 16 residues. The V gene end was trimmed by 1 base and the J gene end by 4 bases; junction bases not matched to a gene: 9. The germline gives CDR1 MNHEY, CDR2 SVGAGI.

This sequence joins TRBV5-1 and TRBJ1-1; D perhaps matches TRBD1 (5 bases). Per the germline V gene, CDR1 is SGHRS and CDR2 is YFSETQ. This CDR3 is built from 14 residues. V lost 3 bases, J lost 1 base, and 10 bases lay in between. The CDR3 DNA is TGCGCCAGCAGCTCACAGGTCGAGAACACTGAAGCTTTCTTT. It yields the protein CASSSQVENTEAFF.

The chain employs TRBV6-1 and TRBJ1-4; perhaps TRBD1 as D (5 bases). This CDR3 is built from 13 residues. V was cut by 7 bases and J by 4 bases, with 10 bases left in between. The germline CDR1 and CDR2 sequences are MNHNS and SASEGT. The CDR3 DNA is TGTGCCAGCACCCGACAGATTAATGAAAAACTGTTTTTT. Translation gives CASTRQINEKLFF.

V gene TRBV10-3 combines with J gene TRBJ2-1, with 10 bases lining up with TRBD2. The CDR3 runs 17 residues. In germline, CDR1 is ENHRY, CDR2 SYGVKD. J lost 0 bases, V lost 10 bases, and 12 bases had no gene match. The CDR3 here is CATIRGLAGDSYNEQFF. The DNA for the CDR3 is TGTGCCACCATAAGGGGGCTAGCGGGGGACTCCTACAATGAGCAGTTCTTC.

The chain employs TRBV29-1 and TRBJ1-1; D is unresolved. V shed 2 bases and J shed 3 bases, with 10 bases lying between them. The CDR3 has 13 residues. The germline V gene encodes CDR1 SQVTM and CDR2 ANQGSEA. For the CDR3, the DNA is TGCAGCGTTGAAAGCTCGTCGTACACTGAAGCTTTCTTT. Residues: CSVESSSYTEAFF.

The chain recombines TRBV29-1 with TRBJ1-2, with TRBD1 as a possible D gene (6 bases). Trimming cost V 7 bases and J 6 bases, with 12 bases left between them. CDR3 length equals 11 residues. In germline, CDR1 is SQVTM, CDR2 ANQGSEA. The CDR3 region is CSAVTGNGYTF. In nucleotides, the CDR3 is TGCAGCGCCGTCACAGGGAATGGCTACACCTTC.

This chain links TRBV3-1 (or the pseudogene TRBV3-2) with TRBJ2-3; D remains unclear. CDR1 and CDR2 from the germline V gene are LGHDT and YNNKEL (reference sequence). With 0 bases removed from V and 3 bases from J, the gap between germline ends came to 4 bases. The CDR3 length is 13 residues. For the CDR3, the DNA is TGTGCCAGCAGCCAAGAAATGACAGATACGCAGTATTTT. It yields the protein CASSQEMTDTQYF.

This chain links TRBV11-1 with TRBJ2-1, with a possible D match to TRBD2 (7 bases). V shed 5 bases and J shed 8 bases, with 19 bases lying between them. The CDR3 is made up of 15 amino acids. Per the germline V gene, CDR1 is SGHAT and CDR2 is FQDESV (reference sequence). The CDR3 spells CASSRGGGGADEQFF. For the CDR3, the DNA is TGTGCCAGCAGCCGAGGAGGTGGGGGGGCCGATGAGCAGTTCTTC.

In its sample, this clone was seen once. The chain carries TRBV15 and TRBJ1-1; 9 bases line up with TRBD1. The CDR3 is made up of 14 amino acids. CDR1 LNHNV and CDR2 YYDKDF come from the germline V gene (reference sequence). V lost 1 base to trimming and J lost 6 bases; unmatched junction nucleotides: 3. This chain's CDR3 is CATSRGGTGPEAFF. Written as DNA, the CDR3 is TGTGCCACCAGCAGAGGCGGGACAGGGCCTGAAGCTTTCTTT.

The CDR3 is CASSLGGGEGGYTF. CDR3 sequence (DNA): TGTGCCAGCAGCTTAGGAGGAGGGGAAGGGGGCTACACCTTC. The rearrangement links TRBV13 to TRBJ1-2, with D perhaps TRBD1 (5 bases). V was pared by 0 bases and J by 8 bases, with 13 bases between. Per germline, CDR1 PRHDT and CDR2 FYEKMQ (reference sequence). The CDR3 has 14 residues.

CDR3 residues: CAISRPGQGDNEQFF. The CDR3, as DNA: TGTGCCATCAGTCGACCGGGACAGGGAGACAATGAGCAGTTCTTC. V gene TRBV10-3 combines with J gene TRBJ2-1, with 9 bases aligning to TRBD1. Trimming cost V 5 bases and J 5 bases; bases outside gene matches: 7. The germline gives CDR1 ENHRY, CDR2 SYGVKD. The CDR3 length is 15 residues.

The CDR3 here is CASAQGSGETQYF. DNA for the CDR3: TGTGCCAGCGCACAGGGGAGTGGGGAGACCCAGTACTTC. J is TRBJ2-5 and V is TRBV7-3; 7 bases match TRBD1. CDR1 and CDR2 from the germline V gene are SGHTA and FQGTGA. The CDR3 totals 13 residues. The trim removed 8 bases at V and 5 bases at J, leaving 8 bases unmatched.

The V gene is TRBV6-5, the J gene TRBJ1-5; tentative D call: TRBD1 (5 bases). The germline V gene has CDR1 MNHEY and CDR2 SVGAGI. The ends were cut back, 11 bases at V and 1 base at J, with 15 bases in the middle. There are 14 residues in the CDR3. The chain's CDR3 is CACRGWGSNQPQHF. CDR3 nucleotides: TGTGCCTGCCGGGGGTGGGGGAGCAATCAGCCCCAGCATTTT.

The chain couples TRBV19 to TRBJ1-5, with D maybe TRBD1 (5 bases). Per the germline V gene, CDR1 is LNHDA and CDR2 is SQIVND (reference sequence). This CDR3 comprises 13 residues. The V gene lost 6 bases and the J gene lost 5 bases, with 11 bases spanning the gap. The CDR3 loop is CASRTRGYQPQHF. CDR3 coding DNA: TGTGCCAGTAGGACTAGGGGATATCAGCCCCAGCATTTT.

The rearrangement links TRBV7-9 to TRBJ1-1, with a weak D call TRBD1 (6 bases). This CDR3 comprises 15 residues. Germline V gives CDR1 SEHNR, CDR2 FQNEAQ (reference sequence). The V and J ends lost 5 bases and 4 bases respectively, with 17 bases between them. The CDR3 DNA reads TGTGCCAGCAGCCGTGAAGGGGGATTAGGCACTGAAGCTTTCTTT. Encoded protein: CASSREGGLGTEAFF. Looking up the rest from reference TRBV7-9 and TRBJ1-1 gives the full variable domain: DTGVSQNPRHKITKRGQNVTFRCDPISEHNRLYWYRQTLGQGPEFLTYFQNEAQLEKSRLLSDRFSAERPKGSFSTLEIQRTEQGDSAMYLCASSREGGLGTEAFFGQGTRLTVV.

Only a few counts were recorded for this clone. J is TRBJ1-1 and V is TRBV12-3 or TRBV12-4; D is uncertain. V was cut by 3 bases and J by 4 bases, with 6 bases left in between. The CDR3 runs 12 residues. CDR3 DNA: TGTGCCAGCAGTTTTGGTCCCACTGAAGCTTTCTTT. As protein: CASSFGPTEAFF.

This rearrangement joins TRBV18 to TRBJ1-3; TRBD1 matches 9 bases. This CDR3 contains 16 residues. Germline CDR1 KGHSH, CDR2 LQKENI. V lost 3 bases, J lost 3 bases, and 6 bases stayed unmatched. CDR3 sequence (DNA): TGTGCCAGCTCACCTTTACAGGGGGCAGGTGGAAACACCATATATTTT. This codes for CASSPLQGAGGNTIYF.

The V and J genes are TRBV25-1 and TRBJ2-7; a weak D match, TRBD1 (6 bases). The CDR3 has 14 residues. V was shortened by 4 bases and J by 5 bases, with 15 bases between the two germline ends. CDR1 and CDR2 (germline): MGHDK, SYGVNS. Here the CDR3 DNA reads TGTGCCAGCAGTGCCCCAGGCAGGGGCGACGAGCAGTACTTC. Protein: CASSAPGRGDEQYF.

V is TRBV28 and J is TRBJ1-5, with 8 bases lining up with TRBD1. Trimming removed 3 bases from V and 6 bases from J; junction bases left unmatched: 4. The CDR3 loop spans 14 amino acids. Germline assignment: CDR1 MDHEN and CDR2 SYDVKM. Here the CDR3 reads CASSFSGGGQPQHF. As DNA, the CDR3 is TGTGCCAGCAGTTTCTCAGGGGGCGGTCAGCCCCAGCATTTT.

V is TRBV2 and J is TRBJ2-4; 8 nucleotides agree with TRBD1. Trimming at V came to 2 bases and at J to 8 bases, leaving 8 bases not matched to a gene. Germline V gene sequence: CDR1 SNHLY, CDR2 FYNNEI. This CDR3 has 15 residues. DNA of the CDR3: TGTGCCAGCAGTGAATGGTTGCAGGGGGCGGACATTCAGTACTTC. It is translated as CASSEWLQGADIQYF.

The J gene is TRBJ1-6, the V gene TRBV2; D unclear. Trimming shortened V by 6 bases and J by 5 bases, and 11 bases separated the two germline ends. CDR3 size: 14 residues. CDR1 and CDR2 from the germline V gene are SNHLY and FYNNEI. CDR3 residues: CASRAGTNNSPLHF. The CDR3 DNA reads as TGTGCCAGCAGGGCGGGAACTAATAATTCACCCCTCCACTTT.

This chain joins TRBV29-1 and TRBJ1-2; D remains unclear. The germline V and J ends were trimmed by 2 bases and 6 bases, with 10 bases remaining between them. The CDR3 sequence is 12 residues long. Germline CDR1 and CDR2: SQVTM and ANQGSEA. The CDR3 nucleotides read TGCAGCGTTGAAAGGTTCTCGGATGGCTACACCTTC. This translates into CSVERFSDGYTF.

This chain uses TRBV18 with TRBJ1-2; 7 nucleotides align to TRBD1. This CDR3 contains 14 residues. Germline V gene lookup returns CDR1 KGHSH and CDR2 LQKENI. V lost 1 base and J lost 4; bases outside the gene matches: 3. The CDR3 protein is CASSPQGAAYGYTF. The CDR3 coding sequence is TGTGCCAGCTCACCACAGGGGGCCGCCTATGGCTACACCTTC.

V usage is TRBV28 and J usage is TRBJ1-3; 9 nucleotides agree with TRBD1. The CDR3 sequence is 16 residues long. Germline V lookup: CDR1 MDHEN, CDR2 SYDVKM. V was clipped by 4 bases and J by 3 bases; unmatched bases: 7. This CDR3 reads CASSSSQGALGNTIYF. CDR3 bases: TGTGCCAGCAGTTCTTCACAGGGGGCACTTGGAAACACCATATATTTT.

J is TRBJ2-5 and V is TRBV7-9; D unresolved. Germline V gene data show CDR1 as SEHNR and CDR2 as FQNEAQ (reference sequence). CDR3 size: 13 residues. V was pared by 1 base and J by 5 bases, with 8 bases between. CDR3 sequence (DNA): TGTGCCAGCAGCTTAGGCTCCGGGGAGACCCAGTACTTC. It specifies CASSLGSGETQYF.